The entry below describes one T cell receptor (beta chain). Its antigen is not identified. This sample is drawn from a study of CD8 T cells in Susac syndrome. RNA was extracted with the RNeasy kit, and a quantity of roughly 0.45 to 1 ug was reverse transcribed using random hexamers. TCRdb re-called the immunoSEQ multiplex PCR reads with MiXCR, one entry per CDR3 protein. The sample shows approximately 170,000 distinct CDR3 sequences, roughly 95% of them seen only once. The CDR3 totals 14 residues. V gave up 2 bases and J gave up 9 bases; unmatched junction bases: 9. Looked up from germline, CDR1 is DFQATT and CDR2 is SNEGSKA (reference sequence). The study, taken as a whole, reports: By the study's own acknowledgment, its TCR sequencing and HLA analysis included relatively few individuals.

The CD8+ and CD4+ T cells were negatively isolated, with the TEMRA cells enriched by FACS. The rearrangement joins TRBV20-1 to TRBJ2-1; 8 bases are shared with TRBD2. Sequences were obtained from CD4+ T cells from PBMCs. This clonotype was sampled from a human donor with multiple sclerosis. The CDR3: CSARISGIPTEQFF. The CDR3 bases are TGCAGTGCTAGAATTAGCGGGATTCCCACTGAGCAGTTCTTC.